This T cell receptor beta chain was sequenced for a study of blood T cells in healthy people across ages. Donors ranged from about 6 to 95 years old and were healthy Caucasians in Russia. It was 9.5 to 10 milliliters of peripheral blood that were drawn from each donor. Next came a second PCR, run for about 6 to 11 cycles, which used a sample-barcoded 5' primer along with a J-beta primer mix. Every cDNA was tagged by a template-switch adaptor with 12 random nucleotides. TCRdb processed the 5' RACE reads anew with MiXCR; each CDR3 protein has one entry. The table lists around 800,000 distinct CDR3 sequences, 46% of them singletons. With 3 bases removed from V and 4 bases from J, the gap between germline ends came to 10 bases. CDR1 is DFQATT, CDR2 SNEGSKA, per germline (reference sequence). The CDR3 length is 12 residues. Concerning this clonotype: What it binds is not known. A much bigger clone sits one base away, suggesting this may be a read error.

General study points: Fewer expanded clones and more diversity marked long-lived versus aged donors.

Sequencing was carried out using blood. This sequence originates from a man at least 80 years old in good health. The V call is TRBV20-1, the J call TRBJ2-7; D is undetermined. CDR3 in amino acids: CSARADPYEQYF. The CDR3 region has the DNA TGCAGTGCTAGGGCCGACCCTTACGAGCAGTACTTC.